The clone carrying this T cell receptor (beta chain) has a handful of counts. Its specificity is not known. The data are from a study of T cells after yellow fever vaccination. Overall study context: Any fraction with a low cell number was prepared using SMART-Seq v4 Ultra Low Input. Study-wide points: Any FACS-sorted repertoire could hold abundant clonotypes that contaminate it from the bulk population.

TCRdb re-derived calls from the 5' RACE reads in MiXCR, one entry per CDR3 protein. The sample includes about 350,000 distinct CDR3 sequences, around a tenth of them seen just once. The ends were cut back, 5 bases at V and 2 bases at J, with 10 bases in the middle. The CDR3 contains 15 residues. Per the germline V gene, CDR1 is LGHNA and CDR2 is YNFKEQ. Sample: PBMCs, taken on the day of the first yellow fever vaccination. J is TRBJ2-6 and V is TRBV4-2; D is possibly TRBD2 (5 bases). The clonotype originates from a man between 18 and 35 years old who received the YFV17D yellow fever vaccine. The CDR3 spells CASSSGLAGANVLTF. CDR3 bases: TGTGCCAGCAGCTCAGGACTTGCTGGGGCCAACGTCCTGACTTTC.